A single sample is the source of the 5 T cell receptor beta chains below, sequenced in a study of T cells in tumors after PD-1 blockade. Here immunoSEQ multiplex PCR was the method, and the copy in TCRdb shows in-frame clones only, minus some. The sample yields around 60,000 clones, about four fifths seen once. The sample was PBMCs, taken before anti-PD-1 treatment. These receptors all stem from a human donor with basal cell carcinoma.

This clone showed up just a few times. The V gene is TRBV5-1, the J gene TRBJ2-3, with TRBD2 matching 11 bases. J gave up 5 bases and V 0 bases, and 5 bases lay outside the gene matches. Germline V gene lookup returns CDR1 SGHRS and CDR2 YFSETQ. The CDR3 has 16 amino acids. This CDR3 reads CASSLDSGGAEDTQYF. CDR3 DNA sequence: TGCGCCAGCAGCTTGGATAGCGGGGGGGCCGAAGATACGCAGTATTTT.

The V call is TRBV11-3, the J call TRBJ2-7; D is undetermined. The CDR3 runs 13 residues. Between the trimmed V and J ends, which lost 4 bases and 3 bases, there was a span of 10 bases. Germline assignment: CDR1 SGHNT and CDR2 YENEEA. The CDR3 sequence: CASSYNHGYEQYF. DNA of the CDR3: TGTGCCAGCAGCTACAACCATGGCTACGAGCAGTACTTC.

This clone occurred once. V and J are TRBV2 and TRBJ1-5, with TRBD1 as a possible D gene (6 bases). This CDR3 spans 15 amino acids. Deletions cut 7 bases from V and 4 bases from J, with 17 bases between. Germline lookup yields CDR1 SNHLY and CDR2 FYNNEI. The CDR3 bases are TGTGCCAGCAAAACTGAGAACAGGGCAAATCAGCCCCAGCATTTT. Protein sequence: CASKTENRANQPQHF. The full variable domain, rest sourced from reference TRBV2 and TRBJ1-5, is EPEVTQTPSHQVTQMGQEVILRCVPISNHLYFYWYRQILGQKVEFLVSFYNNEISEKSEIFDDQFSVERPDGSNFTLKIRSTKLEDSAMYFCASKTENRANQPQHFGDGTRLSIL.

This clone occurred once. This chain connects TRBV6-6 to TRBJ2-2; D possibly corresponds to TRBD1 (6 bases). The germline gives CDR1 MNHNY, CDR2 SVGAGI (reference sequence). Trimming cost V 8 bases and J 7 bases, with 17 bases left between them. The CDR3 loop spans 14 amino acids. The DNA for the CDR3 is TGTGCCAGCGTAACAACAGGGTCGGGCGGGGAGCTGTTTTTT. It codes for CASVTTGSGGELFF.

This clone has only one observation. The chain combines TRBV4-2 with TRBJ2-7, with D perhaps matching TRBD2 (7 bases). The V end was cut by 0 bases, the J end by 3 bases, with 24 bases between. This CDR3 region has 19 residues. Per the germline V gene, CDR1 is LGHNA and CDR2 is YNFKEQ. The CDR3 DNA follows: TGTGCCAGCAGCCAAGAACAGGGCGCCCTGGGGCCTAGCGGCTACGAGCAGTACTTC. Encoded protein: CASSQEQGALGPSGYEQYF.